This TCR beta chain came from a study of CD8 T cells in ankylosing spondylitis. General observations from the study: Made up of about eight highly homologous variants, a TCR beta motif appeared characteristic of ankylosing spondylitis blood. Those disease-linked clones were CD8+; they were also relatively rare in peripheral blood.

Each CDR3 protein gets one entry after TCRdb re-called the 5' RACE reads with MiXCR. Among some 700,000 distinct CDR3 sequences listed, 15% to 20% were seen once. To note about this clonotype: Its target is unknown.

Trimming took off 6 bases at V and 9 bases at J, with 15 bases between the two ends. The CDR3 totals 13 residues. The chain couples TRBV12-3 or TRBV12-4 to TRBJ2-1, with D tentatively TRBD2 (6 bases). The sequence was obtained from a male donor with ankylosing spondylitis. Sequencing used blood, either unsorted or a sorted T cell fraction (not recorded which). CDR3 residues: CASSSSRRAEQFF. In DNA, the CDR3 is TGTGCCAGCAGCTCCTCCCGGAGGGCTGAGCAGTTCTTC.